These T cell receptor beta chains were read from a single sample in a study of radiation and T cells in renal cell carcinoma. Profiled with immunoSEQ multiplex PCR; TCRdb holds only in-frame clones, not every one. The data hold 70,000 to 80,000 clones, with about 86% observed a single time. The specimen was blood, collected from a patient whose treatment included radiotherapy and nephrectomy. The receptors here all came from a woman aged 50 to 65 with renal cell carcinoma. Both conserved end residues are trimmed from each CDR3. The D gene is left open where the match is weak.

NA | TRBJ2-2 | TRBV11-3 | ASSLSTRGPMNTGELF
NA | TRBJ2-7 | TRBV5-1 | ASSLDQNSYEQY
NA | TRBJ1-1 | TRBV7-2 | ASSLAQGGITEAF
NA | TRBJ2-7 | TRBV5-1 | ASSLSQDSYEQY
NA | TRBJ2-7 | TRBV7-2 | ASSPDRTDSYEQY
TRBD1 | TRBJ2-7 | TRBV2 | ASRPPGQGKVEQY
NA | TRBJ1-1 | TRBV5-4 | ASSPENPNTEAF
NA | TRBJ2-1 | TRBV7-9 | ASAAGLEVDEQF
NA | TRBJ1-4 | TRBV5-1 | ASSLDGVTNEKLF
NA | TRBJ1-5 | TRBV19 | ASRDSNQPQH
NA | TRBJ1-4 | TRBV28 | ASSPGSTNEKLF
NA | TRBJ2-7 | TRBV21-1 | ASSKEFGRGQSYEQY
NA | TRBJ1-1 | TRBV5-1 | ASSLGTVNTEAF
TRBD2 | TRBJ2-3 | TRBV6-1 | ASSPHVGGKDTQY
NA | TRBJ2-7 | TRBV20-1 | SAPAVMEQY
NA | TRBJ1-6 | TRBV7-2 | ASSFGFRANSPLH
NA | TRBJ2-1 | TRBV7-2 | ASSLEAEQF
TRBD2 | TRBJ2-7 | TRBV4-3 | ASSRGLAGVYEQY
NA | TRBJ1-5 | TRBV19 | ASSIKTGLYSNQPQH
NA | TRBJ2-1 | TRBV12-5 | ASGWGTSSYNEQF
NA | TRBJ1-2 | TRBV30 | AWTVVGAGGYT
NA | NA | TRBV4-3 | ASSQGYSSYEQY
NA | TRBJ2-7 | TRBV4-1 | ASSQSGQILTHEQY
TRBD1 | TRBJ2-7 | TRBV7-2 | ASSHPPGQGNEQY
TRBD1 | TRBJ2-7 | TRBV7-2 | ASSQSTGDEQY
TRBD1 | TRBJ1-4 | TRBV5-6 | ASSYRGTANEKLF
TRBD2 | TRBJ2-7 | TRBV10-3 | AISESGLAGGGSYEQY
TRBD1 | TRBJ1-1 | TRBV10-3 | ASTGTGFLGAF
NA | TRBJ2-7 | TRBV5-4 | ASSSDRTSSYEQY
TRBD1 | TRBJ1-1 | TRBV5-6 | ASSYRQGGGTEAF
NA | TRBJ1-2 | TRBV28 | ASSVPTRGLNGYT
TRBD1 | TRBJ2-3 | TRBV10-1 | ASMGQEVHSSTDTQY
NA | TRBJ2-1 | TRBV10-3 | AISESPDYNEQF
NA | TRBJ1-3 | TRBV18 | ASSPTATGNTIY
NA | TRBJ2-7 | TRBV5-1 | ASSLDRGLYEQY
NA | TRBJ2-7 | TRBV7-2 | ASSLVGESSYEQY
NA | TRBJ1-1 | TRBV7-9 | ASSSTGRVNTEAF
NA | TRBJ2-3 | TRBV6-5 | ASSYGSALQTTQY
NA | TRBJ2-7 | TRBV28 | ASSLPGGGSYEQY
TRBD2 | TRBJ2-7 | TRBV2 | ASSEGLAGGYEQY
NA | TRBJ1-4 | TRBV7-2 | ASSLFTVGEKLF